One sample yielded the 16 T cell receptor beta chains listed below, sequenced in a study of CD8 T cells in ankylosing spondylitis. Study-wide findings and caveats: About 8 highly homologous variants formed a TCR beta motif that appeared characteristic of ankylosing spondylitis blood.

No cognate antigen is known for these TCRs. TCRdb fed the 5' RACE reads into MiXCR, producing one record per CDR3 protein. The sample includes fewer than 650,000 distinct CDR3 sequences, 10% to 15% of them seen just once. Sample: blood, either unsorted or a sorted T cell fraction (not recorded which). The receptors shown here come from a male donor with ankylosing spondylitis.

This rearrangement joins TRBV20-1 to TRBJ2-3, with D possibly called TRBD1 or TRBD2 (5 bases each). The CDR3 sequence is 15 residues long. CDR1 and CDR2 from the germline V gene are DFQATT and SNEGSKA (reference sequence). With 0 bases removed from V and 4 bases from J, the gap between germline ends came to 14 bases. CDR3 in amino acids: CSARDQGRDPDTQYF. Written as DNA, the CDR3 is TGCAGTGCTAGAGATCAAGGCAGGGACCCAGATACGCAGTATTTT.

V is TRBV20-1 and J is TRBJ2-1, with 10 bases identical to TRBD2. Germline CDR1 reads DFQATT; CDR2 reads SNEGSKA (reference sequence). The CDR3 has 15 amino acids. With V trimmed by 0 bases and J by 6 bases, 5 bases remained unmatched. The DNA for the CDR3 is TGCAGTGCTAGAGATTCGCTAGCGGGAGTCAATGAGCAGTTCTTC. Amino acid sequence: CSARDSLAGVNEQFF.

The chain carries TRBV24-1 and TRBJ2-7; 9 nucleotides align to TRBD2. Germline V gives CDR1 KGHDR, CDR2 SFDVKD. V shed 5 bases and J 8 bases; nucleotides not matched to a gene: 6. The CDR3 length is 13 residues. Here the CDR3 DNA reads TGTGCCACCAGTGCGATAGCGGGAGCACAGCAGTACTTC. Translated: CATSAIAGAQQYF.

This clonotype has at least ten counts. This chain connects TRBV7-2 to TRBJ2-1; 7 bases align to TRBD2. Germline V gene sequence: CDR1 SGHTA, CDR2 FQGNSA. This CDR3 has 15 residues. With 4 bases clipped from V and 4 bases from J, the junction kept 7 bases outside the gene matches. CDR3 nucleotides: TGTGCCAGCAGCTCTAGACTAGCCGTTTACAATGAGCAGTTCTTC. This encodes CASSSRLAVYNEQFF.

This clonotype was picked up a small number of times. The chain employs TRBV4-2 and TRBJ2-1; D unresolved. The ends were cut back, 1 base at V and 0 bases at J, with 13 bases in the middle. This CDR3 is built from 17 residues. Germline V gives CDR1 LGHNA, CDR2 YNFKEQ. CDR3 sequence: CASSQVSATSSYNEQFF. The CDR3 bases are TGTGCCAGCAGCCAAGTCTCAGCGACAAGCTCCTACAATGAGCAGTTCTTC.

A few counts support this clonotype. The rearrangement joins TRBV12-3 or TRBV12-4 to TRBJ1-5; unclear D gene. This CDR3 comprises 12 residues. The V gene lost 9 bases and the J gene lost 6 bases, with 12 bases spanning the gap. The CDR3 DNA follows: TGTGCCAGTCGGACGGCTTCTCAGCCCCAGCATTTT. This codes for CASRTASQPQHF.

Only a few counts were recorded for this clonotype. This chain connects TRBV24-1 to TRBJ2-3, with a tentative D call TRBD2 (5 bases). The V end lost 0 bases, the J end lost 2 bases, and 11 bases lay between the germline ends. The germline V gene encodes CDR1 KGHDR and CDR2 SFDVKD. The CDR3 covers 16 residues. In nucleotides, the CDR3 is TGTGCCACCAGTGATTTGCGAAGCGGCTACACAGATACGCAGTATTTT. Its protein product is CATSDLRSGYTDTQYF.

This rearrangement joins TRBV6-6 to TRBJ1-2, with D tentatively TRBD1 (5 bases). This CDR3 region has 12 residues. CDR1 is MNHNY, CDR2 SVGAGI, per germline (reference sequence). V was cut by 0 bases and J by 6 bases, with 5 bases left in between. The CDR3 is CASSYSGDGYTF. The CDR3 coding sequence is TGTGCCAGCAGTTACTCAGGGGATGGCTACACCTTC.

The genes are TRBV7-9 and TRBJ2-5; 10 bases match TRBD2. CDR3 length: 15 residues. Unmatched junction bases numbered 9, after V lost 6 bases and J lost 5 bases. Germline V gene data show CDR1 as SEHNR and CDR2 as FQNEAQ (reference sequence). The CDR3 sequence: CASSVSGRSLETQYF. The CDR3 DNA is TGTGCCAGCAGTGTTAGCGGGAGGAGCTTGGAGACCCAGTACTTC.

The chain uses TRBV7-9 and TRBJ2-7; 14 bases map to TRBD2. Germline CDR1 reads SEHNR; CDR2 reads FQNEAQ (reference sequence). Trimming cost V 5 bases and J 9 bases; bases outside gene matches: 12. The CDR3 length is 16 residues. Here the CDR3 DNA reads TGTGCCAGCAGCCCATCGACTAGCGGGAGGGATGTGTTGCAGTACTTC. It translates to CASSPSTSGRDVLQYF. The full variable domain, rest sourced from reference TRBV7-9 and TRBJ2-7, is DTGVSQNPRHKITKRGQNVTFRCDPISEHNRLYWYRQTLGQGPEFLTYFQNEAQLEKSRLLSDRFSAERPKGSFSTLEIQRTEQGDSAMYLCASSPSTSGRDVLQYFGPGTRLTVT.

The chain joins TRBV7-2 to TRBJ1-4, with D possibly being TRBD1 (5 bases). CDR3 length: 14 amino acids. Germline CDR1 is SGHTA and CDR2 is FQGNSA. V shed 4 bases and J shed 6 bases, with 12 bases lying between them. The CDR3 DNA reads TGTGCCAGCAGCTCGGCGGGGGACCATGAAAAACTGTTTTTT. Translated: CASSSAGDHEKLFF.

This clonotype was seen at least ten times. The chain employs TRBV20-1 and TRBJ2-5; TRBD2 matches at 11 bases. CDR1 DFQATT and CDR2 SNEGSKA come from the germline V gene (reference sequence). CDR3 length equals 13 residues. Trimming removed 5 bases from V and 6 bases from J; junction bases left unmatched: 5. For the CDR3, the DNA is TGCAGTGCTTACGGGACTAGCGGAAAGACCCAGTACTTC. It yields the protein CSAYGTSGKTQYF.

This clonotype has a handful of counts. The genes are TRBV11-2 and TRBJ1-2; D ambiguous. Per germline, CDR1 SGHAT and CDR2 FQNNGV. V lost 5 bases, J lost 8 bases, and 18 bases lay in between. The CDR3 has 14 residues. The CDR3 bases are TGTGCCAGCAGCCGCTCCGGAGCAAGTCAGGGCTACACCTTC. It yields the protein CASSRSGASQGYTF.

This clonotype was observed a few times. The chain employs TRBV5-1 and TRBJ2-1, with 7 nucleotides matching TRBD2. With V trimmed by 4 bases and J by 5 bases, 12 bases remained unmatched. CDR1 SGHRS and CDR2 YFSETQ come from the germline V gene. This CDR3 is built from 16 residues. The CDR3 loop is CASSPLLGTTDNEQFF. The CDR3 DNA is TGCGCCAGCAGCCCCTTGCTCGGGACTACTGACAATGAGCAGTTCTTC.

Only a few counts were recorded for this clonotype. CDR3 region: CATSPGSFSGNEQFF. DNA for the CDR3: TGTGCCACCAGTCCAGGTAGTTTCAGTGGCAATGAGCAGTTCTTC. The chain uses TRBV24-1 and TRBJ2-1; D is ambiguous. This CDR3 has 15 residues. Trimming stripped 6 bases from V and 6 bases from J, with 17 bases between. Per the germline V gene, CDR1 is KGHDR and CDR2 is SFDVKD.

The chain carries TRBV11-2 and TRBJ2-2; 8 nucleotides line up with TRBD2. Germline CDR1 reads SGHAT; CDR2 reads FQNNGV. V lost 6 bases and J lost 1; bases outside the gene matches: 7. CDR3 length equals 16 residues. The CDR3 loop is CASRGVAGMNTGELFF. CDR3 in DNA: TGTGCCAGCAGAGGGGTAGCGGGGATGAACACCGGGGAGCTGTTTTTT.